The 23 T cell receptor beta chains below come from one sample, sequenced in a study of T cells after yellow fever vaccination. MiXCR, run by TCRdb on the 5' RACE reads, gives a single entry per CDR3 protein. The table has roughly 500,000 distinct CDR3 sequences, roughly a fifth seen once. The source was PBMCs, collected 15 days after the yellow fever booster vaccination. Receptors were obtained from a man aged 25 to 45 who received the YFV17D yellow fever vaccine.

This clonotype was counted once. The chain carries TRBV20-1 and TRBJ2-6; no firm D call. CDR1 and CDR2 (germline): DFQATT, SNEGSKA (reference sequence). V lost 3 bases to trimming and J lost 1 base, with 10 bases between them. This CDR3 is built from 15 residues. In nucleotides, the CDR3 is TGCAGTGCTAGTCCCCTTCTATCTGGGGCCAACGTCCTGACTTTC. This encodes CSASPLLSGANVLTF.

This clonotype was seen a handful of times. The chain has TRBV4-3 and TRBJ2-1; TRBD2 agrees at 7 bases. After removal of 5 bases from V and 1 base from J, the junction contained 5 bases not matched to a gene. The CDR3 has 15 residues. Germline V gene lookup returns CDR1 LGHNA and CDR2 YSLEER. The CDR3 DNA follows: TGCGCCAGCAGCTTACAGCGGGGATCCTACAATGAGCAGTTCTTC. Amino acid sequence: CASSLQRGSYNEQFF.

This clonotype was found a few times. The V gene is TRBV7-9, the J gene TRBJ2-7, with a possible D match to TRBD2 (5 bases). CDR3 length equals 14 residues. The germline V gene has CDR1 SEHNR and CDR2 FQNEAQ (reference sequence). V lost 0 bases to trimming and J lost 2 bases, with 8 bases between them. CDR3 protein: CASSLALAPYEQYF. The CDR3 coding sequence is TGTGCCAGCAGCTTAGCCCTAGCCCCCTACGAGCAGTACTTC.

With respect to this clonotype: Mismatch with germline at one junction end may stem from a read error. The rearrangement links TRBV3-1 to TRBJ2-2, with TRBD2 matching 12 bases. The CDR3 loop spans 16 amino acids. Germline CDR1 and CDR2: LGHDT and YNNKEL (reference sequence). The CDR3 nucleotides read TGTGCCACCAGCGGTTCGGGACTAGCGGGCACCGGGGAGCTGTTTTTT. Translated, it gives CATSGSGLAGTGELFF.

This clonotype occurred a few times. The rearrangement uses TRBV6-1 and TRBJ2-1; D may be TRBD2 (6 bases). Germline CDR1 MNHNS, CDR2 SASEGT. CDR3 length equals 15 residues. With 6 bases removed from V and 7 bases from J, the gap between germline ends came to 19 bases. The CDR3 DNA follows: TGTGCCAGCAGCCGACGGCGGGGAGAGGGTAATGAGCAGTTCTTC. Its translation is CASSRRRGEGNEQFF.

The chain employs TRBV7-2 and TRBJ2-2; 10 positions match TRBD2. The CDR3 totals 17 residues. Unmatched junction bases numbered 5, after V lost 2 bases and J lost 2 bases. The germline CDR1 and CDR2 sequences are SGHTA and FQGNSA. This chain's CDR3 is CASSLWASGSNTGELFF. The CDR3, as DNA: TGTGCCAGCAGCTTATGGGCTAGCGGGAGTAACACCGGGGAGCTGTTTTTT. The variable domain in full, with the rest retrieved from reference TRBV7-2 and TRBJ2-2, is GAGVSQSPSNKVTEKGKDVELRCDPISGHTALYWYRQSLGQGLEFLIYFQGNSAPDKSGLPSDRFSAERTGGSVSTLTIQRTQQEDSAVYLCASSLWASGSNTGELFFGEGSRLTVL.

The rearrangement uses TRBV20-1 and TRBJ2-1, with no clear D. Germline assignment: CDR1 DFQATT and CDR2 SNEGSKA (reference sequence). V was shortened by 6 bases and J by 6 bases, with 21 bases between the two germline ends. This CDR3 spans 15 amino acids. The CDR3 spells CSADSRTGLANEQFF. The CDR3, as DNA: TGCAGTGCGGATTCGCGGACGGGTCTGGCCAATGAGCAGTTCTTC.

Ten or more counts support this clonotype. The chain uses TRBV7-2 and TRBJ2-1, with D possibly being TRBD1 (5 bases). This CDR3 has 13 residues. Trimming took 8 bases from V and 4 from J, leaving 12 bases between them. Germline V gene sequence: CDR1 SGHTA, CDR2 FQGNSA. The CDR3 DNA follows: TGTGCCAGCGGACCTAAGGGGTACAATGAGCAGTTCTTC. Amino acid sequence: CASGPKGYNEQFF.

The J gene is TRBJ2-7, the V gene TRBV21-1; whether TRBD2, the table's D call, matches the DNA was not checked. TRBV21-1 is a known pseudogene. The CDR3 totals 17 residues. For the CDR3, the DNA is TGTGCCAGCAGCTACTTAATCCGGGGACAGGGCGCCTACGAGCAGTACTTC. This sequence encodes CASSYLIRGQGAYEQYF.

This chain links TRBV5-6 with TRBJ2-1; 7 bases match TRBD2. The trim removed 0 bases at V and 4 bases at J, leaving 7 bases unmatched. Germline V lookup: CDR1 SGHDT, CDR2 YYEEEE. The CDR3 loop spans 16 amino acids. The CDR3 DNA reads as TGTGCCAGCAGCTTGGAGGCTAGCGGACGATACAATGAGCAGTTCTTC. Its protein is CASSLEASGRYNEQFF.

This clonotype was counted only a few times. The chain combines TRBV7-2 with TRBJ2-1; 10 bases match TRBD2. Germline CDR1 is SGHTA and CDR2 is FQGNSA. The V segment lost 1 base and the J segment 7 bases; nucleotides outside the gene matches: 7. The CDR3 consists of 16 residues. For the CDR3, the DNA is TGTGCCAGCAGCTTAGGGGATAGCGGGAGGAGGAATGAGCAGTTCTTC. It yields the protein CASSLGDSGRRNEQFF.

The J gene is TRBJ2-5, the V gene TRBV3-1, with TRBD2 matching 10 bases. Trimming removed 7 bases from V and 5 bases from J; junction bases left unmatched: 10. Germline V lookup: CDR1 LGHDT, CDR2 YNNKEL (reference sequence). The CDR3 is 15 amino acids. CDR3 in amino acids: CASTLAEAGGETQYF. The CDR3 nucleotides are TGTGCCAGCACCCTCGCCGAAGCGGGAGGGGAGACCCAGTACTTC.

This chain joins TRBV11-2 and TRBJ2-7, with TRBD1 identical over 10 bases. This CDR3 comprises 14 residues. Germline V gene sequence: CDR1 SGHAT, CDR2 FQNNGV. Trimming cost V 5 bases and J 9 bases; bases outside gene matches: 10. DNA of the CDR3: TGTGCCAGCAGCAAGACAGGGGGCGCGAATTGGCAGTACTTC. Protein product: CASSKTGGANWQYF. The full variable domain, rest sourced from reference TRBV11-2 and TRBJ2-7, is EAGVAQSPRYKIIEKRQSVAFWCNPISGHATLYWYQQILGQGPKLLIQFQNNGVVDDSQLPKDRFSAERLKGVDSTLKIQPAKLEDSAVYLCASSKTGGANWQYFGPGTRLTVT.

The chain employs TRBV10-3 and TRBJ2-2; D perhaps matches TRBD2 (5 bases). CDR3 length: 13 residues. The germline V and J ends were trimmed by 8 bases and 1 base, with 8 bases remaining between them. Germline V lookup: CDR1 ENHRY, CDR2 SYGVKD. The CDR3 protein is CAIAAGNTGELFF. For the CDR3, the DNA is TGTGCCATCGCGGCGGGGAACACCGGGGAGCTGTTTTTT.

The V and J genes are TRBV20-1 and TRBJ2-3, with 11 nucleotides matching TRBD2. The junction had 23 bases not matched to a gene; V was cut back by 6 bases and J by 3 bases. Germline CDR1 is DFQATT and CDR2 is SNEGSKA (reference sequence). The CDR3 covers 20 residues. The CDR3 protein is CSARLAGSTAKPMSTDTQYF. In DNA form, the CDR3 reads TGCAGTGCGAGACTAGCGGGGTCGACGGCAAAGCCTATGTCGACAGATACGCAGTATTTT.

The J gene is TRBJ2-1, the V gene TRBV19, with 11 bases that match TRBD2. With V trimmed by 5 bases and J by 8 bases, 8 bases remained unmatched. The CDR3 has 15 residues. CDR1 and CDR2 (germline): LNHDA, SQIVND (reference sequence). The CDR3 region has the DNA TGTGCCAGTAGTGGAAGGGTAGCGGGAGGGGATGAGCAGTTCTTC. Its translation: CASSGRVAGGDEQFF.

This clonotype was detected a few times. The CDR3 DNA follows: TGTGCCAGCAGCTTGTACCGGTTCTATGGCTACACCTTC. It is translated as CASSLYRFYGYTF. This sequence joins TRBV5-6 and TRBJ1-2, with D hard to call. The V and J ends lost 1 base and 4 bases respectively, with 8 bases between them. This CDR3 region has 13 residues. Germline assignment: CDR1 SGHDT and CDR2 YYEEEE. The full variable domain, in which reference TRBV5-6 and TRBJ1-2 provide the parts outside the CDR3, is DAGVTQSPTHLIKTRGQQVTLRCSPKSGHDTVSWYQQALGQGPQFIFQYYEEEERQRGNFPDRFSGHQFPNYSSELNVNALLLGDSALYLCASSLYRFYGYTFGSGTRLTVV.

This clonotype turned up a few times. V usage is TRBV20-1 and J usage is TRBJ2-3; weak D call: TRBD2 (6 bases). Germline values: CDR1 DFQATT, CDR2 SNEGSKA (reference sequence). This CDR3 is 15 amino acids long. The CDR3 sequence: CSAREGTSNTDTQYF. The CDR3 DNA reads TGCAGCGCCCGCGAGGGGACTTCAAACACAGATACGCAGTATTTT.

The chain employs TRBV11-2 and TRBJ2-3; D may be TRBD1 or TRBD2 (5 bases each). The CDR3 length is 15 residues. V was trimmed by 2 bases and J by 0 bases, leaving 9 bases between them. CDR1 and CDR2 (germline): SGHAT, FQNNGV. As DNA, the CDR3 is TGTGCCAGCAGCTTATGGGACGGAAGCACAGATACGCAGTATTTT. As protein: CASSLWDGSTDTQYF.

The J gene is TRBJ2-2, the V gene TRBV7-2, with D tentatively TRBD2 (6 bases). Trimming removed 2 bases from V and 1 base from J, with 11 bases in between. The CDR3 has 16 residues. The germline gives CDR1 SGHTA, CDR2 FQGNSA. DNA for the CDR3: TGTGCCAGCAGCTTACTAGCGACTCAGAACACCGGGGAGCTGTTTTTT. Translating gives CASSLLATQNTGELFF. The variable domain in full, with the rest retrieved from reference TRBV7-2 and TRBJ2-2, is GAGVSQSPSNKVTEKGKDVELRCDPISGHTALYWYRQSLGQGLEFLIYFQGNSAPDKSGLPSDRFSAERTGGSVSTLTIQRTQQEDSAVYLCASSLLATQNTGELFFGEGSRLTVL.

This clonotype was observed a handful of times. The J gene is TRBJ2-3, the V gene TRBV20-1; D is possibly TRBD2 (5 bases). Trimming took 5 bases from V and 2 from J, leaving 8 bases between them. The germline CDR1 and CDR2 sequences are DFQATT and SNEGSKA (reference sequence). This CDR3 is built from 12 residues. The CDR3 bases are TGCAGTGCTCCGGGGAACACAGATACGCAGTATTTT. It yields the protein CSAPGNTDTQYF.

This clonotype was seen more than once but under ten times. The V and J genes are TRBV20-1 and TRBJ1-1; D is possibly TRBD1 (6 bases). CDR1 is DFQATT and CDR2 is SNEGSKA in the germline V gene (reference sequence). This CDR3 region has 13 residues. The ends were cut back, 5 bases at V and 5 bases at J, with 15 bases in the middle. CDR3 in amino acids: CSASGERGTEAFF. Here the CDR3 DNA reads TGCAGTGCTTCAGGGGAACGGGGTACTGAAGCTTTCTTT.

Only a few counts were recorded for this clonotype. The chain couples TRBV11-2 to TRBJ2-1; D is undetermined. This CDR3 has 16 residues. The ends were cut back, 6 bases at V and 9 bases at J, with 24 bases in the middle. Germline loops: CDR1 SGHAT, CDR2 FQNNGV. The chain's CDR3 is CASSRNLVGALSEQFF. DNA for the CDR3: TGTGCCAGCAGTCGAAACCTAGTAGGTGCTTTAAGTGAGCAGTTCTTC. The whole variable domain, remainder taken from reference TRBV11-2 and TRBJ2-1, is EAGVAQSPRYKIIEKRQSVAFWCNPISGHATLYWYQQILGQGPKLLIQFQNNGVVDDSQLPKDRFSAERLKGVDSTLKIQPAKLEDSAVYLCASSRNLVGALSEQFFGPGTRLTVL.